This TCR beta chain derives from a study of blood T cell repertoires in COVID-19. Whole-study context: Acute-phase and convalescent COVID-19 samples originated in the United States, Italy and Spain.

Assay used: immunoSEQ multiplex PCR; TCRdb lists only in-frame clones, some missing. The sample holds 90,000 to 100,000 clones, around nine tenths seen once. The germline gives CDR1 LNHDA, CDR2 SQIVND (reference sequence). J lost 6 bases, V lost 8 bases, and 4 bases had no gene match. The length of the CDR3 is 14 residues. The chain combines TRBV19 with TRBJ2-2, with 12 positions matching TRBD1. Material: peripheral blood. The receptor's source is a man older than 75 with acute or convalescent COVID-19. CDR3 coding DNA: TGTGCCAGTTCCGGGACAGGGGGCCCCGGGGAGCTGTTTTTT. It codes for CASSGTGGPGELFF.